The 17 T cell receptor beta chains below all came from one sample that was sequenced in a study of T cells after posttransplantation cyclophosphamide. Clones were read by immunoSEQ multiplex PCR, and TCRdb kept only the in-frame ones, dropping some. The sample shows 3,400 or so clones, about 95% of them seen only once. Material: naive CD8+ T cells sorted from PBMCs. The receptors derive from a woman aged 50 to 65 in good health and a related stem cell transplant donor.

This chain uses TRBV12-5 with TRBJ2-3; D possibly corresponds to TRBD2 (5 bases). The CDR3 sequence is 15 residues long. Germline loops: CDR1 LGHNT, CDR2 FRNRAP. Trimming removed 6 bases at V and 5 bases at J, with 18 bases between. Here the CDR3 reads CASGLGTRRGDTQYF. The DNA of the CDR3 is TGTGCTAGTGGCCTGGGCACTAGACGAGGAGATACGCAGTATTTT.

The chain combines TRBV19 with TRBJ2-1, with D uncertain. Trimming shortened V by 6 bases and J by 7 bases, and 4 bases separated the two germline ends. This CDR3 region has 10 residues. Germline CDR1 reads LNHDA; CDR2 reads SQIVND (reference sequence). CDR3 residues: CASSFNEQFF. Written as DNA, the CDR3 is TGTGCCAGTAGCTTTAATGAGCAGTTCTTC.

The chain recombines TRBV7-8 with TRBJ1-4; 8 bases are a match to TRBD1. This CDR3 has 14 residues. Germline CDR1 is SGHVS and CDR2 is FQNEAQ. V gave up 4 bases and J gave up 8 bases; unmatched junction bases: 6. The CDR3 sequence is CASSSGGAGEKLFF. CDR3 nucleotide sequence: TGTGCCAGCAGCTCAGGGGGCGCGGGGGAAAAACTGTTTTTT. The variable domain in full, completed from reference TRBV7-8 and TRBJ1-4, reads GAGVSQSPRYKVAKRGQDVALRCDPISGHVSLFWYQQALGQGPEFLTYFQNEAQLDKSGLPSDRFFAERPEGSVSTLKIQRTQQEDSAVYLCASSSGGAGEKLFFGSGTQLSVL.

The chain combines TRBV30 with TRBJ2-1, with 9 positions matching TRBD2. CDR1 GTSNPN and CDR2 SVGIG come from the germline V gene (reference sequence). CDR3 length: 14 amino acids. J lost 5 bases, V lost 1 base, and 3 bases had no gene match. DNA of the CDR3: TGTGCCTGGAGTGCGCTAGCGGGAAACAATGAGCAGTTCTTC. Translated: CAWSALAGNNEQFF.

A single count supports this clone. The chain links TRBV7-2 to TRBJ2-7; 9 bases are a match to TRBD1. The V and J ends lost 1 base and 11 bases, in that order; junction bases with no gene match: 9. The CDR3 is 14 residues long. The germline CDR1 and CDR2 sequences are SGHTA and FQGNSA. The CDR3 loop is CASSLGDRVPQKYF. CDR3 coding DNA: TGTGCCAGCAGCTTAGGGGACAGGGTCCCGCAGAAGTACTTC.

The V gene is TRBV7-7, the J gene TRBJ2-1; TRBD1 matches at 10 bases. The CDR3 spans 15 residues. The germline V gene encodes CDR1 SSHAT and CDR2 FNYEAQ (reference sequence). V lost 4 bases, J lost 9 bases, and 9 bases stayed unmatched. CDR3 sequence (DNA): TGTGCCAGCAGCTCGGGACAGGGGCTTGGGGGTGAGCAGTTCTTC. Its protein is CASSSGQGLGGEQFF.

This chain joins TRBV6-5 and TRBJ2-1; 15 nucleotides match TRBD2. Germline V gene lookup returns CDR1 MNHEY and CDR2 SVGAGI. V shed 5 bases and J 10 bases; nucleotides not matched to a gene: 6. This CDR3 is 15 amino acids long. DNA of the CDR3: TGTGCCAGCAGTGCACAGGGACTAGCGGGAGGAGAGCAGTTCTTC. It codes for CASSAQGLAGGEQFF.

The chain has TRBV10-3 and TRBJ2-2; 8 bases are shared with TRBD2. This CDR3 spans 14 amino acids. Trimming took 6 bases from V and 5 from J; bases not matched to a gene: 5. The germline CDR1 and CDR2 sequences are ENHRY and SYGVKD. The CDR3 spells CAIRAGVETGELFF. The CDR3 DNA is TGTGCCATCAGAGCGGGAGTAGAAACCGGGGAGCTGTTTTTT.

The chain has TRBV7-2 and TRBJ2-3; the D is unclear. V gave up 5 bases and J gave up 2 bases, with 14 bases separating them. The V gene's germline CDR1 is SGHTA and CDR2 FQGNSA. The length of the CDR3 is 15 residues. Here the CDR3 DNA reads TGTGCCAGCAGCCCTTATCTGAGCGCCACAGATACGCAGTATTTT. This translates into CASSPYLSATDTQYF.

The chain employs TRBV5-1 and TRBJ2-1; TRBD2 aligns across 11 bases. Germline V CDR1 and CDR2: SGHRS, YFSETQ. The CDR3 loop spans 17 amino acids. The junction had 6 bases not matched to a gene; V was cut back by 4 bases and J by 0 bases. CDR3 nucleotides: TGCGCCAGCAGCATCACTAGCGGGAGTAGCTCCTACAATGAGCAGTTCTTC. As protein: CASSITSGSSSYNEQFF.

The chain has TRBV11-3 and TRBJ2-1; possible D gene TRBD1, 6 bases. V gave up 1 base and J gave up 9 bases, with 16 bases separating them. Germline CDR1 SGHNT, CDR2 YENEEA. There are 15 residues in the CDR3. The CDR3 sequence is CASSLGGEGDTEQFF. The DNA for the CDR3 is TGTGCCAGCAGCTTAGGGGGAGAGGGGGATACTGAGCAGTTCTTC.

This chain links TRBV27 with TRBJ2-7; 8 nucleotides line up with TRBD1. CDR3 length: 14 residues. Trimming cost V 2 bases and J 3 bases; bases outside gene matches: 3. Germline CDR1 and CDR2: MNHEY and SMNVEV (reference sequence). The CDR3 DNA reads TGTGCCAGCAGTTTAGGGACAGGACGCTACGAGCAGTACTTC. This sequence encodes CASSLGTGRYEQYF.

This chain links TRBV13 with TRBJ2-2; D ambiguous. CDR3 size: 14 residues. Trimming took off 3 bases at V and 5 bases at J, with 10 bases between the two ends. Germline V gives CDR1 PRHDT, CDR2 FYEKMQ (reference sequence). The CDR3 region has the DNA TGTGCCAGCAGCTTTTTGCTGAGGACCGGGGAGCTGTTTTTT. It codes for CASSFLLRTGELFF.

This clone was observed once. The CDR3 region has the DNA TGTGCCAGCAGCGTAGAGGGGGCCTCCACAGATACGCAGTATTTT. It translates to CASSVEGASTDTQYF. The genes are TRBV9 and TRBJ2-3; 7 bases are shared with TRBD1. V gave up 0 bases and J gave up 2 bases; unmatched junction bases: 3. Germline CDR1 and CDR2: SGDLS and YYNGEE. CDR3 length: 15 amino acids.

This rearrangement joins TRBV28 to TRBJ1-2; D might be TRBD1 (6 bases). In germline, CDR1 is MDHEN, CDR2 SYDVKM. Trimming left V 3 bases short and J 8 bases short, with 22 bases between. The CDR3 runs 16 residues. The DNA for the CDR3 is TGTGCCAGCAGTTTTTTTGTTTCCCCCACAGGGAAGGGCTACACCTTC. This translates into CASSFFVSPTGKGYTF.

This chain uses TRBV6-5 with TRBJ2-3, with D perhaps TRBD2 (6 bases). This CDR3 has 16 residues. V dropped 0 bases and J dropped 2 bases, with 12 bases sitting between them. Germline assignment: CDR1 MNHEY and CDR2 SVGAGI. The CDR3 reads CASSYSASAATDTQYF. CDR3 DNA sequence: TGTGCCAGCAGTTACTCTGCTAGCGCCGCCACAGATACGCAGTATTTT.

The CDR3 nucleotides read TGTGCCAGCAGGCTAGCGGGTAGCTCCTACGAGCAGTACTTC. It encodes CASRLAGSSYEQYF. The gene calls are TRBV27 and TRBJ2-7; 8 nucleotides match TRBD2. V was pared by 6 bases and J by 0 bases, with 4 bases of the junction left unmatched. This CDR3 is 14 amino acids long. Germline assignment: CDR1 MNHEY and CDR2 SMNVEV (reference sequence).